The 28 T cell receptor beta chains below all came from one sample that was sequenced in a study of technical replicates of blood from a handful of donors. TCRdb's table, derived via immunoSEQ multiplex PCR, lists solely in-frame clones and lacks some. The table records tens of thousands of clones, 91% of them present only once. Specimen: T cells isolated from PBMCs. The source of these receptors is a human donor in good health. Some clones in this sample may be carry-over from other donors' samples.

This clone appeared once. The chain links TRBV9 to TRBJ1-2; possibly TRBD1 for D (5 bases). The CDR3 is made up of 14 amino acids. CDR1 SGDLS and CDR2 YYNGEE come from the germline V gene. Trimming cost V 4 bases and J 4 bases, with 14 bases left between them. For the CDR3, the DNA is TGTGCCAGCAGCTCATCACAGGATCCCTATGGCTACACCTTC. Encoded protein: CASSSSQDPYGYTF.

The CDR3 DNA reads as TGCAGCGTTGTAGGGGATGGGGCCAACGTCCTGACTTTC. Amino acids: CSVVGDGANVLTF. This sequence joins TRBV29-1 and TRBJ2-6; possibly TRBD1 for D (5 bases). Trimming left V 4 bases short and J 3 bases short, with 7 bases between. This CDR3 has 13 residues. Germline V CDR1 and CDR2: SQVTM, ANQGSEA.

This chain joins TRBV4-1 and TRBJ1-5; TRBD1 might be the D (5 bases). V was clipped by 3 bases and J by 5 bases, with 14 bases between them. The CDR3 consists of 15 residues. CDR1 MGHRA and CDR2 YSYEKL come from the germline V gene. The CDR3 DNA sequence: TGCGCCAGCAGCCATCAGGGCCTGTCACATCAGCCCCAGCATTTT. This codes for CASSHQGLSHQPQHF.

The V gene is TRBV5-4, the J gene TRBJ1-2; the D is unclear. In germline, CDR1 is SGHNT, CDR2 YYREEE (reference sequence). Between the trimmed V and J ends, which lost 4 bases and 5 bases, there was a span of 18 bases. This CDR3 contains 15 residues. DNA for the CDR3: TGTGCCAGCAGCAAACCGACTCCCCTCGAGTATGGCTACACCTTC. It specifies CASSKPTPLEYGYTF.

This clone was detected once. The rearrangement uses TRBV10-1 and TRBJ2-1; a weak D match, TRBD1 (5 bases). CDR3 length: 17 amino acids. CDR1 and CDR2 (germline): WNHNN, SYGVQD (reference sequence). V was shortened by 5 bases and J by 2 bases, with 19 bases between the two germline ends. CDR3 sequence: CASSKLPGNQPYNEQFF. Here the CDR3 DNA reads TGCGCCAGCAGTAAGCTACCAGGGAACCAGCCCTACAATGAGCAGTTCTTC.

This CDR3 is CASSYRTGHSQYF. As DNA, the CDR3 is TGTGCCAGCAGTTATAGGACAGGTCATTCCCAGTACTTC. The V and J genes are TRBV6-5 and TRBJ2-5; 7 bases are shared with TRBD1. This CDR3 has 13 residues. V was clipped by 3 bases and J by 9 bases; unmatched bases: 7. Germline lookup yields CDR1 MNHEY and CDR2 SVGAGI.

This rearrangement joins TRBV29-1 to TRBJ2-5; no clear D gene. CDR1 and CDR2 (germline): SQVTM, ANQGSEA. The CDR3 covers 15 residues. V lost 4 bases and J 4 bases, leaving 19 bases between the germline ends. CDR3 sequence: CSVVRFGQVLETQYF. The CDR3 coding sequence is TGCAGCGTTGTCCGGTTCGGCCAGGTCTTAGAGACCCAGTACTTC.

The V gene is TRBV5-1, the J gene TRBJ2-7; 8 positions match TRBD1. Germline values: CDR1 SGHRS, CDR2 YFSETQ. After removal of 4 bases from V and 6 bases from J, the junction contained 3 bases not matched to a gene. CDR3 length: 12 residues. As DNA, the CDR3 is TGCGCCAGCAGCCCCCAGGGGGCCGAGCAGTACTTC. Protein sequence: CASSPQGAEQYF.

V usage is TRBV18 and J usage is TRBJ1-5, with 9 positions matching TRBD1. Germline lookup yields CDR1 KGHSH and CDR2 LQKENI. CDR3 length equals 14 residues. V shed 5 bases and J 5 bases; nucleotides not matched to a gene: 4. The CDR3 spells CASSGRDRDQPQHF. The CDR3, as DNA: TGTGCCAGCTCAGGGAGGGACAGGGATCAGCCCCAGCATTTT. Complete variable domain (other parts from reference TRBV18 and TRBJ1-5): NAGVMQNPRHLVRRRGQEARLRCSPMKGHSHVYWYRQLPEEGLKFMVYLQKENIIDESGMPKERFSAEFPKEGPSILRIQQVVRGDSAAYFCASSGRDRDQPQHFGDGTRLSIL.

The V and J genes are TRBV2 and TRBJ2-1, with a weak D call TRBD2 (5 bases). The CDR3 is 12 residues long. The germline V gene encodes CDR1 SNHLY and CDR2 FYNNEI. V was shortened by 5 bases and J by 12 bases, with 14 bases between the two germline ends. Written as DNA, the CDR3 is TGTGCCAGCAGTCCCCACACCGCGGGGCAGTTCTTC. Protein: CASSPHTAGQFF.

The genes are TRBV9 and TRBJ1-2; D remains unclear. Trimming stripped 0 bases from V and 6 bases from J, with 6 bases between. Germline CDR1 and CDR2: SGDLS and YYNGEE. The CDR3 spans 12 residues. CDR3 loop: CASSVGPDGYTF. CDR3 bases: TGTGCCAGCAGCGTAGGCCCAGATGGCTACACCTTC.

CDR3 bases: TGTGCCAGCAGTCCTAACAGGGGGGATGGCTACACCTTC. Translated, it gives CASSPNRGDGYTF. The genes are TRBV27 and TRBJ1-2; 8 bases are a match to TRBD1. The CDR3 runs 13 residues. Trimming at V came to 5 bases and at J to 6 bases, leaving 5 bases not matched to a gene. Germline CDR1 and CDR2: MNHEY and SMNVEV (reference sequence).

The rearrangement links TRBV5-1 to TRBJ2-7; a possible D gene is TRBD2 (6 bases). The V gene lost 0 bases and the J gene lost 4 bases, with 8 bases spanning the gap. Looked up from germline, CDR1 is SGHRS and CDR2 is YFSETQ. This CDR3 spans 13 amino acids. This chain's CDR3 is CASSLVGRYEQYF. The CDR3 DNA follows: TGCGCCAGCAGCTTGGTGGGGAGGTACGAGCAGTACTTC.

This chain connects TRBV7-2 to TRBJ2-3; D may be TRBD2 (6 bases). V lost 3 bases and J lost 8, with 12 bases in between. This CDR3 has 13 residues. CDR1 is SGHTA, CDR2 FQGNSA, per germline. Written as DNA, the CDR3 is TGTGCCAGCAGCTTGGAGGGTATGGGTACGCAGTATTTT. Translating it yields CASSLEGMGTQYF.

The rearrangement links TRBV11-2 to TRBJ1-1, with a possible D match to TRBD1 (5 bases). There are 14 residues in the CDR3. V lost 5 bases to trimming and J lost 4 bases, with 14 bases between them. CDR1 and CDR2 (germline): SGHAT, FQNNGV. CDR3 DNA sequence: TGTGCCAGCAGCGTTTGGGGCCCGTCCACTGAAGCTTTCTTT. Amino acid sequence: CASSVWGPSTEAFF.

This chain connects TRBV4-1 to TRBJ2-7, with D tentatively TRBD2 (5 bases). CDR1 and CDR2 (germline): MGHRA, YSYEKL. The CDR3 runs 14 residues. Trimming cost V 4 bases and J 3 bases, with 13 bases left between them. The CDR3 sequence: CASSPPQTSYEQYF. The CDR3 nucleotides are TGCGCCAGCAGCCCCCCCCAAACTAGCTACGAGCAGTACTTC.

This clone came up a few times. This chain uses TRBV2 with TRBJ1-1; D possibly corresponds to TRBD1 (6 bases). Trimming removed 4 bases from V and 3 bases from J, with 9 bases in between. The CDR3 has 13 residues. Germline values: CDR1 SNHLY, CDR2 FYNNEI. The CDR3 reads CASSAGADTEAFF. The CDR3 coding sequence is TGTGCCAGCAGTGCAGGGGCGGACACTGAAGCTTTCTTT.

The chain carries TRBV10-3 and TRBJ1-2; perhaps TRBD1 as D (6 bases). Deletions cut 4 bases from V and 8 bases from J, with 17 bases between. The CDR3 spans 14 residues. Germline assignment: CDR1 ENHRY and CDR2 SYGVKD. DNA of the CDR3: TGTGCCATCAGTGGCGAAGGACAGCATACGGGCTACACCTTC. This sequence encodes CAISGEGQHTGYTF.

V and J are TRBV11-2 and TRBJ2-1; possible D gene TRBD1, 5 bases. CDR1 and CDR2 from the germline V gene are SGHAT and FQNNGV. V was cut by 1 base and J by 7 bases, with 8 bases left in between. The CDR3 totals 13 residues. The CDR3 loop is CASSLVRENEQFF. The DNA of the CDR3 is TGTGCCAGCAGCTTAGTCAGGGAAAATGAGCAGTTCTTC.

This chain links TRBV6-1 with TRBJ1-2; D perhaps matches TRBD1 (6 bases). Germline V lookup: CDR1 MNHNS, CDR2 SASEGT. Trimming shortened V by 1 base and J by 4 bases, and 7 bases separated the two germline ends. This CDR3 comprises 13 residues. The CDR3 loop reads CASSEGGGYGYTF. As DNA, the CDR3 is TGTGCCAGCAGTGAAGGAGGGGGCTATGGCTACACCTTC.

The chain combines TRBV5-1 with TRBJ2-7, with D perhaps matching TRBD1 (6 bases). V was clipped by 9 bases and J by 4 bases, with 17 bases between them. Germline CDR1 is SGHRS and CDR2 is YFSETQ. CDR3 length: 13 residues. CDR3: CATSPGVDYEQYF. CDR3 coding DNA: TGCGCCACTTCCCCAGGGGTAGATTACGAGCAGTACTTC.

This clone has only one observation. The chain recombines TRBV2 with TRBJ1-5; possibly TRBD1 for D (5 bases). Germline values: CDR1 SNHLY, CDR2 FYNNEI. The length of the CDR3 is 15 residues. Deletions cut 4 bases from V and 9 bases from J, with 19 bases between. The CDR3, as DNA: TGTGCCAGCAGTGCGCAAGGGACTAGACTTTGGCCCCAGCATTTT. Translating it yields CASSAQGTRLWPQHF.

CDR3 sequence (DNA): TGCGCCAGCAGTGACCAGGGCACGGAGACCCAGTACTTC. This encodes CASSDQGTETQYF. The V call is TRBV10-1, the J call TRBJ2-5; D perhaps matches TRBD1 (5 bases). V was clipped by 3 bases and J by 5 bases, with 10 bases between them. Germline CDR1 reads WNHNN; CDR2 reads SYGVQD (reference sequence). The length of the CDR3 is 13 residues.

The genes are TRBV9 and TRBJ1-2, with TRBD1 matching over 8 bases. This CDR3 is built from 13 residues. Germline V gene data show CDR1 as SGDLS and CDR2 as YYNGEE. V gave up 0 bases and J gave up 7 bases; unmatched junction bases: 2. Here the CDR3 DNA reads TGTGCCAGCAGCGTAGTCACAGGGGGTGGCTACACCTTC. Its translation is CASSVVTGGGYTF.

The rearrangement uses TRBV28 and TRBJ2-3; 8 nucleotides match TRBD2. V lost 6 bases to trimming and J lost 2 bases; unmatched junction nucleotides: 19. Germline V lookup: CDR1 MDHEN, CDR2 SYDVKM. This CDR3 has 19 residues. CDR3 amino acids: CASRFELTVTGGATDTQYF. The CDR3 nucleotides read TGTGCCAGCAGGTTTGAGTTAACGGTAACGGGAGGGGCCACAGATACGCAGTATTTT.

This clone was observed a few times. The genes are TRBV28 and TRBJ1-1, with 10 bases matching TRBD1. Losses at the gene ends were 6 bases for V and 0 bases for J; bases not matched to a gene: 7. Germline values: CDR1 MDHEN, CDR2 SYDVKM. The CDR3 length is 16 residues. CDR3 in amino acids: CASRPGTGAMNTEAFF. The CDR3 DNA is TGTGCCAGCAGGCCCGGGACAGGGGCGATGAACACTGAAGCTTTCTTT. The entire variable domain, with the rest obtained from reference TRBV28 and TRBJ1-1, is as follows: DVKVTQSSRYLVKRTGEKVFLECVQDMDHENMFWYRQDPGLGLRLIYFSYDVKMKEKGDIPEGYSVSREKKERFSLILESASTNQTSMYLCASRPGTGAMNTEAFFGQGTRLTVV.

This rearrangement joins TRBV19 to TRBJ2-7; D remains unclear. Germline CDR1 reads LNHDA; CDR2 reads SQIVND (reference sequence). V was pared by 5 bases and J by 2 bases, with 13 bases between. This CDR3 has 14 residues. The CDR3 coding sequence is TGTGCCAGTAGTCCCCCCCAGGCAGCCTACGAGCAGTACTTC. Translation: CASSPPQAAYEQYF.

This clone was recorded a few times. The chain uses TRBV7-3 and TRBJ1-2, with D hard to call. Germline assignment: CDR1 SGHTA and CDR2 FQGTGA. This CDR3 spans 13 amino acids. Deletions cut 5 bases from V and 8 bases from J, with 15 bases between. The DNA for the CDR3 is TGTGCCAGCAGCGCGAAACGGGGAGGAGGCTACACCTTC. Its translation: CASSAKRGGGYTF.